A single sample gave rise to the 12 T cell receptor beta chains below, sequenced in a study of chemoradiotherapy in HPV16-positive cancers. This table comes from immunoSEQ multiplex PCR, and its TCRdb copy is limited to in-frame clones, with some not included. The table lists approximately 10,000 clones, about 80% of them singletons. Sequences were derived from blood, sampled from a patient who underwent chemoradiotherapy. These receptors originate from a human donor with HPV-associated anogenital cancer.

The chain employs TRBV19 and TRBJ1-6, with 8 bases matching TRBD1. J was trimmed by 11 bases and V by 4 bases; bases with no gene match: 7. Germline values: CDR1 LNHDA, CDR2 SQIVND (reference sequence). This CDR3 contains 14 residues. The CDR3 nucleotides are TGTGCCAGTAGTAGGACAGGGATGGAGGCACCCCTCCACTTT. It translates to CASSRTGMEAPLHF.

This chain uses TRBV9 with TRBJ2-2; TRBD1 matches at 7 bases. This CDR3 spans 16 amino acids. The V segment lost 3 bases and the J segment 5 bases; nucleotides outside the gene matches: 10. CDR1 and CDR2 from the germline V gene are SGDLS and YYNGEE. CDR3 DNA sequence: TGTGCCAGCAGCGGGAGGACAGGTATCAGAACCGGGGAGCTGTTTTTT. Translated, it gives CASSGRTGIRTGELFF.

The rearrangement uses TRBV7-6 and TRBJ1-6; 7 bases match TRBD1. This CDR3 spans 15 amino acids. The V gene's germline CDR1 is SGHVS and CDR2 FNYEAQ. V lost 5 bases and J lost 10; bases outside the gene matches: 11. The DNA for the CDR3 is TGTGCCAGCAGCCCCAACAGGGGTACGGAATCACCCCTCCACTTT. Its translation: CASSPNRGTESPLHF. The entire variable domain, with the rest obtained from reference TRBV7-6 and TRBJ1-6, is as follows: GAGVSQSPRYKVTKRGQDVALRCDPISGHVSLYWYRQALGQGPEFLTYFNYEAQQDKSGLPNDRFSAERPEGSISTLTIQRTEQRDSAMYRCASSPNRGTESPLHFGNGTRLTVT.

The chain couples TRBV15 to TRBJ1-1; D gene ambiguous. From germline, CDR1 is LNHNV and CDR2 YYDKDF (reference sequence). Trimming shortened V by 1 base and J by 7 bases, and 10 bases separated the two germline ends. The CDR3 is made up of 13 amino acids. CDR3 sequence: CATSRVRIGEAFF. CDR3 nucleotides: TGTGCCACCAGCAGAGTACGGATCGGTGAAGCTTTCTTT.

V usage is TRBV10-3 and J usage is TRBJ2-1; 13 bases fit TRBD2. The V and J ends lost 3 bases and 0 bases, in that order; junction bases with no gene match: 8. This CDR3 is 19 amino acids long. Germline CDR1 reads ENHRY; CDR2 reads SYGVKD. The CDR3 DNA reads TGTGCCATCAGTGACTGGACTAGCGGGGGCCGTAGCTCCTACAATGAGCAGTTCTTC. This sequence encodes CAISDWTSGGRSSYNEQFF.

The chain carries TRBV28 and TRBJ1-3, with a tentative D call TRBD1 (6 bases). The germline V and J ends were trimmed by 7 bases and 3 bases, with 22 bases remaining between them. This CDR3 region has 17 residues. Germline-derived CDR1 and CDR2 are MDHEN and SYDVKM. The CDR3 nucleotides are TGTGCCAGCACCCCCGGGGGGCCCCGACCGCATGGAAACACCATATATTTT. Translated: CASTPGGPRPHGNTIYF.

This clone is a singleton in its sample. The V and J genes are TRBV5-1 and TRBJ2-1; a possible D gene is TRBD2 (5 bases). Germline V lookup: CDR1 SGHRS, CDR2 YFSETQ. Trimming stripped 2 bases from V and 3 bases from J, with 12 bases between. The CDR3 consists of 15 residues. CDR3 protein: CASSFRLEGYNEQFF. CDR3 in DNA: TGCGCCAGCAGCTTTCGGCTAGAGGGCTACAATGAGCAGTTCTTC.

V usage is TRBV7-2 and J usage is TRBJ1-1, with D unresolved. Trimming pared 1 base from V and 2 bases from J, leaving 11 bases between. Germline CDR1 SGHTA, CDR2 FQGNSA. The CDR3 loop spans 15 amino acids. The CDR3: CASSLGLGYNTEAFF. The CDR3 nucleotides read TGTGCCAGCAGCTTAGGGTTGGGATATAACACTGAAGCTTTCTTT.

The CDR3 DNA follows: TGCGCCAGCAGCCAAGATCGCAGTAGCGGGGGGGCCGGTGCAGATACGCAGTATTTT. As protein: CASSQDRSSGGAGADTQYF. V is TRBV4-3 and J is TRBJ2-3, with 11 positions matching TRBD2. In germline, CDR1 is LGHNA, CDR2 YSLEER. Losses at the gene ends were 0 bases for V and 4 bases for J; bases not matched to a gene: 12. This CDR3 is built from 19 residues.

This chain links TRBV4-2 with TRBJ2-2; TRBD1 might be the D (6 bases). CDR1 is LGHNA, CDR2 YNFKEQ, per germline. The CDR3 runs 16 residues. The V end was cut by 1 base, the J end by 4 bases, with 13 bases between. CDR3 region: CASSQGSGAGTGELFF. Written as DNA, the CDR3 is TGTGCCAGCAGCCAAGGATCAGGGGCTGGCACCGGGGAGCTGTTTTTT.

The chain uses TRBV4-2 and TRBJ1-1, with 8 nucleotides matching TRBD1. Germline lookup yields CDR1 LGHNA and CDR2 YNFKEQ. The V segment lost 0 bases and the J segment 4 bases; nucleotides outside the gene matches: 4. The CDR3 sequence is 15 residues long. In DNA, the CDR3 is TGTGCCAGCAGCCAAGAAGGACAGGGATTCACTGAAGCTTTCTTT. Its translation: CASSQEGQGFTEAFF.

The rearrangement uses TRBV13 and TRBJ1-6; D is undetermined. Germline-derived CDR1 and CDR2 are PRHDT and FYEKMQ (reference sequence). V gave up 0 bases and J gave up 0 bases, with 12 bases separating them. The CDR3 length is 18 residues. The CDR3 is CASSLGRYTSSYNSPLHF. DNA of the CDR3: TGTGCCAGCAGCTTAGGTCGGTATACGAGCTCCTATAATTCACCCCTCCACTTT. Full variable domain (outside the CDR3, taken from reference TRBV13 and TRBJ1-6): AAGVIQSPRHLIKEKRETATLKCYPIPRHDTVYWYQQGPGQDPQFLISFYEKMQSDKGSIPDRFSAQQFSDYHSELNMSSLELGDSALYFCASSLGRYTSSYNSPLHFGNGTRLTVT.